This entry lists 25 T cell receptor beta chains sequenced from one sample in a study of cytomegalovirus exposure and HLA in healthy donors. The PCR was carried out with 60 Vbeta primers and 13 Jbeta primers. Clones were read by immunoSEQ multiplex PCR, and TCRdb kept only the in-frame ones, dropping some. The table includes around 63,000 clones, roughly 73% detected once. Sequencing used PBMCs. The receptors come from a man in his forties in good health and CMV-seronegative.

Here the CDR3 reads CASRGAGTGAMDTQYF. The CDR3 DNA sequence: TGTGCCAGCAGAGGTGCCGGGACAGGGGCGATGGATACGCAGTATTTT. The chain combines TRBV5-4 with TRBJ2-3, with 10 positions matching TRBD1. Trimming cost V 5 bases and J 6 bases; bases outside gene matches: 12. The CDR3 is made up of 16 amino acids. The germline gives CDR1 SGHNT, CDR2 YYREEE (reference sequence).

CDR3 bases: TGTGCCAGCGTTTTTTACAGCGAGCAGTACTTC. It codes for CASVFYSEQYF. V gene TRBV27 combines with J gene TRBJ2-7; no reliable D call. The V gene lost 8 bases and the J gene lost 6 bases, with 11 bases spanning the gap. CDR1 is MNHEY and CDR2 is SMNVEV in the germline V gene (reference sequence). CDR3 size: 11 residues.

The V call is TRBV27, the J call TRBJ2-1, with D uncertain. The length of the CDR3 is 16 residues. Between the trimmed V and J ends, which lost 5 bases and 1 base, there was a span of 15 bases. Germline V gives CDR1 MNHEY, CDR2 SMNVEV (reference sequence). The CDR3 spells CASSPPSGLSYNEQFF. The CDR3, as DNA: TGTGCCAGCAGTCCCCCCTCCGGTCTTTCCTACAATGAGCAGTTCTTC.

The J gene is TRBJ2-1, the V gene TRBV6-5, with D perhaps TRBD2 (6 bases). The CDR3 is 16 amino acids. CDR1 is MNHEY, CDR2 SVGAGI, per germline. V was shortened by 4 bases and J by 2 bases, with 15 bases between the two germline ends. CDR3 region: CASSSQGLQAYNEQFF. The CDR3 DNA is TGTGCCAGCAGTTCCCAGGGACTCCAAGCCTACAATGAGCAGTTCTTC.

This rearrangement joins TRBV18 to TRBJ1-1, with TRBD1 matching 7 bases. J was trimmed by 1 base and V by 0 bases; bases with no gene match: 2. The germline gives CDR1 KGHSH, CDR2 LQKENI. CDR3 size: 15 residues. This CDR3 is CASSPPGQKNTEAFF. The CDR3 DNA reads as TGTGCCAGCTCACCACCGGGACAGAAGAACACTGAAGCTTTCTTT.

This chain uses TRBV5-6 with TRBJ2-7; tentative D call: TRBD1 (5 bases). CDR3 length: 15 amino acids. V dropped 2 bases and J dropped 0 bases, with 12 bases sitting between them. Germline V gene lookup returns CDR1 SGHDT and CDR2 YYEEEE. The chain's CDR3 is CASSFRARASYEQYF. The CDR3 bases are TGTGCCAGCAGCTTCCGCGCCAGGGCCTCCTACGAGCAGTACTTC.

V gene TRBV7-9 combines with J gene TRBJ2-5, with D perhaps matching TRBD2 (6 bases). The J call is doubtful: the DNA matches TRBJ2-7 better. Germline V CDR1 and CDR2: SEHNR, FQNEAQ (reference sequence). The CDR3 loop spans 15 amino acids. CDR3 DNA sequence: TGTGCCAGCAGCTTGTGGACTACCATCAACTACGAGCAGTACTTC. This gives the protein CASSLWTTINYEQYF.

The chain's CDR3 is CASSRRTSGRETDTQYF. CDR3 in DNA: TGTGCCAGCAGCAGAAGGACTAGCGGGAGGGAAACAGATACGCAGTATTTT. The genes are TRBV5-4 and TRBJ2-3; 15 bases map to TRBD2. Germline CDR1 reads SGHNT; CDR2 reads YYREEE (reference sequence). This CDR3 contains 17 residues. Unmatched junction bases numbered 6, after V lost 4 bases and J lost 3 bases.

The gene calls are TRBV5-1 and TRBJ2-5, with TRBD1 matching over 8 bases. The J call may be mistaken, given a closer DNA end match to TRBJ2-7. This CDR3 spans 16 amino acids. Germline V gives CDR1 SGHRS, CDR2 YFSETQ. CDR3 region: CASSLLVQGAHYEQYF. CDR3 bases: TGCGCCAGCAGCTTGCTGGTCCAGGGGGCGCACTACGAGCAGTACTTC.

CDR3 sequence: CASSLGQGQETQYF. CDR3 bases: TGTGCCAGCAGCCTTGGACAGGGACAAGAGACCCAGTACTTC. The rearrangement links TRBV9 to TRBJ2-5; 8 nucleotides agree with TRBD1. Germline CDR1 reads SGDLS; CDR2 reads YYNGEE. This CDR3 has 14 residues. Germline trimming cut 4 bases from V and 2 bases from J; bases unmatched to any gene: 4.

A word on this clone: The germline gene is not matched at one end of the junction; a read error may be the cause. The chain uses TRBV5-6 and TRBJ1-2; D unresolved. The CDR3 contains 14 residues. Germline V gene sequence: CDR1 SGHDT, CDR2 YYEEEE. The CDR3 DNA reads TGTGCCGGCAGCTTGGAGCAGCGACCCTATGGCTACACCTTC. This gives the protein CAGSLEQRPYGYTF. Drawing the rest from reference TRBV5-6 and TRBJ1-2, the complete variable domain is DAGVTQSPTHLIKTRGQQVTLRCSPKSGHDTVSWYQQALGQGPQFIFQYYEEEERQRGNFPDRFSGHQFPNYSSELNVNALLLGDSALYLCAGSLEQRPYGYTFGSGTRLTVV.

The chain combines TRBV18 with TRBJ1-5; D remains ambiguous. In germline, CDR1 is KGHSH, CDR2 LQKENI. Trimming pared 3 bases from V and 4 bases from J, leaving 19 bases between. The CDR3 sequence is 17 residues long. The DNA of the CDR3 is TGTGCCAGCTCACCTGACTCTGGACTTGTAGGGAATCAGCCCCAGCATTTT. Its protein is CASSPDSGLVGNQPQHF.

The rearrangement uses TRBV19 and TRBJ1-1, with TRBD1 identical over 7 bases. Germline-derived CDR1 and CDR2 are LNHDA and SQIVND (reference sequence). With V trimmed by 6 bases and J by 8 bases, 6 bases remained unmatched. The CDR3 totals 12 residues. The CDR3 coding sequence is TGTGCCAGTAGACCTCCGGGACAGGAAGCTTTCTTT. This sequence encodes CASRPPGQEAFF.

This chain links TRBV14 with TRBJ2-3, with 10 nucleotides matching TRBD2. The J segment lost 5 bases and the V segment lost 1 base, leaving 12 bases of the junction unmatched. The CDR3 covers 18 residues. From germline, CDR1 is SGHDN and CDR2 FVKESK. The CDR3 DNA reads TGTGCCAGCAGCCAAGGATGGTTAGCGGGAGGACGAGGAGATACGCAGTATTTT. Translating it yields CASSQGWLAGGRGDTQYF. Combining the CDR3 with reference TRBV14 and TRBJ2-3 gives the whole variable domain EAGVTQFPSHSVIEKGQTVTLRCDPISGHDNLYWYRRVMGKEIKFLLHFVKESKQDESGMPNNRFLAERTGGTYSTLKVQPAELEDSGVYFCASSQGWLAGGRGDTQYFGPGTRLTVL.

The genes are TRBV7-6 and TRBJ1-1; D ambiguous. The CDR3 is made up of 13 amino acids. With 5 bases removed from V and 3 bases from J, the gap between germline ends came to 10 bases. Germline CDR1 and CDR2: SGHVS and FNYEAQ. CDR3 sequence reads: CASSQSEDTEAFF. The CDR3 coding sequence is TGTGCCAGCAGCCAAAGCGAGGACACTGAAGCTTTCTTT. The whole variable domain, filled in from reference TRBV7-6 and TRBJ1-1, reads GAGVSQSPRYKVTKRGQDVALRCDPISGHVSLYWYRQALGQGPEFLTYFNYEAQQDKSGLPNDRFSAERPEGSISTLTIQRTEQRDSAMYRCASSQSEDTEAFFGQGTRLTVV.

The V call is TRBV10-2, the J call TRBJ2-1; D is possibly TRBD1 (6 bases). CDR3 size: 14 residues. The germline gives CDR1 WSHSY, CDR2 SAAADI. V dropped 7 bases and J dropped 7 bases, with 17 bases sitting between them. The CDR3 protein is CASTKTGTGNEQFF. DNA of the CDR3: TGCGCCAGCACTAAAACAGGGACGGGAAATGAGCAGTTCTTC.

CDR3 in amino acids: CASSLEEGAKNIQYF. CDR3 nucleotides: TGCGCCAGCAGCTTGGAGGAGGGGGCCAAAAACATTCAGTACTTC. The genes are TRBV5-1 and TRBJ2-4; D may be TRBD2 (6 bases). The CDR3 sequence is 15 residues long. V was shortened by 0 bases and J by 1 base, with 8 bases between the two germline ends. The V gene's germline CDR1 is SGHRS and CDR2 YFSETQ.

The rearrangement links TRBV7-9 to TRBJ1-1; 11 nucleotides line up with TRBD1. Per germline, CDR1 SEHNR and CDR2 FQNEAQ (reference sequence). Trimming cost V 9 bases and J 1 base; bases outside gene matches: 10. This CDR3 is built from 16 residues. In nucleotides, the CDR3 is TGTGCCAGTGAACCGGGACAGGGGGTGAGGAACACTGAAGCTTTCTTT. This encodes CASEPGQGVRNTEAFF.

The V gene is TRBV9, the J gene TRBJ2-1; possibly TRBD1 for D (5 bases). Germline-derived CDR1 and CDR2 are SGDLS and YYNGEE. The CDR3 has 13 residues. The V and J ends lost 1 base and 7 bases respectively, with 9 bases between them. CDR3 DNA sequence: TGTGCCAGCAGCGTACTCTCAGGGAATGAGCAGTTCTTC. This codes for CASSVLSGNEQFF.

The rearrangement links TRBV12-5 to TRBJ2-5, with 13 nucleotides matching TRBD2. V shed 6 bases and J 5 bases; nucleotides not matched to a gene: 9. The CDR3 totals 16 residues. Germline V lookup: CDR1 LGHNT, CDR2 FRNRAP. CDR3 region: CASGQTSGGPPETQYF. Written as DNA, the CDR3 is TGTGCTAGTGGCCAGACTAGCGGGGGGCCTCCCGAGACCCAGTACTTC.

This clone occurred once. This chain uses TRBV2 with TRBJ2-5; weak D call: TRBD1 (6 bases). Trimming removed 5 bases from V and 5 bases from J, with 15 bases in between. The CDR3 runs to 14 residues. CDR1 is SNHLY and CDR2 is FYNNEI in the germline V gene. As DNA, the CDR3 is TGTGCCAGCAGTAGTGGACAGTTTCGGGAGACCCAGTACTTC. This gives the protein CASSSGQFRETQYF.

The chain combines TRBV2 with TRBJ2-5; 13 nucleotides line up with TRBD2. Trimming took 7 bases from V and 4 from J; bases not matched to a gene: 9. Germline loops: CDR1 SNHLY, CDR2 FYNNEI. CDR3 length: 16 amino acids. CDR3 bases: TGTGCCAGCAATCAACTAGCGGGGGGGCCGGGAGAGACCCAGTACTTC. Amino acids: CASNQLAGGPGETQYF. The full variable domain, completed using reference TRBV2 and TRBJ2-5, is EPEVTQTPSHQVTQMGQEVILRCVPISNHLYFYWYRQILGQKVEFLVSFYNNEISEKSEIFDDQFSVERPDGSNFTLKIRSTKLEDSAMYFCASNQLAGGPGETQYFGPGTRLLVL.

The chain carries TRBV27 and TRBJ2-3; D ambiguous. The CDR3 extends over 15 amino acids. V lost 3 bases and J 8 bases, leaving 18 bases between the germline ends. Germline CDR1 reads MNHEY; CDR2 reads SMNVEV (reference sequence). The CDR3 bases are TGTGCCAGCAGTTTCGTCGACTCCCTCCTACGTACGCAGTATTTT. Encoded protein: CASSFVDSLLRTQYF.

The rearrangement uses TRBV29-1 and TRBJ1-5; 8 nucleotides match TRBD1. The germline CDR1 and CDR2 sequences are SQVTM and ANQGSEA. CDR3 size: 13 residues. The V and J ends lost 4 bases and 7 bases, in that order; junction bases with no gene match: 6. CDR3 sequence reads: CSVGQGAGQPQHF. CDR3 in DNA: TGCAGCGTTGGGCAGGGGGCAGGGCAGCCCCAGCATTTT.

The rearrangement joins TRBV7-8 to TRBJ2-1; possibly TRBD1 for D (5 bases). Germline V lookup: CDR1 SGHVS, CDR2 FQNEAQ. V lost 4 bases and J lost 0, with 19 bases in between. The CDR3 loop spans 18 amino acids. The CDR3 nucleotides read TGTGCCAGCAGCTCCACCCGCCTGGGGCTCGCCTCCTACAATGAGCAGTTCTTC. It is translated as CASSSTRLGLASYNEQFF.